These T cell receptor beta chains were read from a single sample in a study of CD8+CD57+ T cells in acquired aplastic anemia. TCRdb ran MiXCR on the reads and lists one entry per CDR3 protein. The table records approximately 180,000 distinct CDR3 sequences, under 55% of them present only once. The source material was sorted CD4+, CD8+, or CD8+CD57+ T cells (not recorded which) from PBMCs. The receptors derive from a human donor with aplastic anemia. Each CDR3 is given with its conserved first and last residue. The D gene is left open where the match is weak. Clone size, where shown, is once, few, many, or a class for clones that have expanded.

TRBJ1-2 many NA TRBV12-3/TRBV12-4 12 CASRQGHYGYTF TGTGCCAGCAGGCAGGGCCACTATGGCTACACCTTC
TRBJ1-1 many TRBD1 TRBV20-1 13 CSAANRGGTEAFF TGCAGTGCAGCCAACAGGGGAGGAACTGAAGCTTTCTTT
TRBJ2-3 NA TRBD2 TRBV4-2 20 CASSQDKRIAGGQDTDTQYF TGTGCCAGCAGCCAAGATAAAAGGATAGCGGGGGGGCAAGACACAGATACGCAGTATTTT
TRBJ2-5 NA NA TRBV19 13 CASMNPYQETQYF TGTGCCAGTATGAACCCGTACCAAGAGACCCAGTACTTC
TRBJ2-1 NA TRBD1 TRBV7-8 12 CASSHRGDEQFF TGTGCCAGCAGCCACAGGGGAGATGAGCAGTTCTTC
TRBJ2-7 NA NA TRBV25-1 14 CASSAGDGTYEQYF TGTGCCAGCAGTGCTGGAGACGGGACCTACGAGCAGTACTTC
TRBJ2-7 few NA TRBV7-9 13 CASSSPSDYEQYF TGTGCCAGCAGCTCCCCGAGCGACTACGAGCAGTACTTC
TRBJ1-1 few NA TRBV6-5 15 CASSYQLGADTEAFF TGTGCCAGCAGTTACCAGCTAGGAGCGGACACTGAAGCTTTCTTT
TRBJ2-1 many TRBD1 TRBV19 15 CASSRTGSSYNEQFF TGTGCCAGTAGCCGGACAGGGAGCTCCTACAATGAGCAGTTCTTC
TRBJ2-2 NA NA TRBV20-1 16 CSARDPSQGDTGELFF TGCAGTGCTAGAGATCCTAGCCAGGGTGATACCGGGGAGCTGTTTTTT
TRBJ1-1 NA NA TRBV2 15 CASRRDGIGNTEAFF TGTGCCAGCAGAAGGGATGGCATTGGAAACACTGAAGCTTTCTTT
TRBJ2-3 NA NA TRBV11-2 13 CASSFGHGYTQYF TGTGCCAGCAGCTTTGGCCACGGGTATACGCAGTATTTT
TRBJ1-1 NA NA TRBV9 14 CASSVGARNTEAFF TGTGCCAGCAGCGTAGGGGCGCGGAACACTGAAGCTTTCTTT
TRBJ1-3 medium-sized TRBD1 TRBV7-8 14 CASSLGTAGNTIYF TGTGCCAGCAGCTTGGGGACAGCTGGAAACACCATATATTTT
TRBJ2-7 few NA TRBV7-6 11 CASSLSDEQYF TGTGCCAGCAGCTTATCCGACGAGCAGTACTTC
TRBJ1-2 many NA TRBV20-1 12 CSASPDNYGYTF TGCAGTGCTAGTCCAGATAACTATGGCTACACCTTC
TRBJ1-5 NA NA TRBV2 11 CASRGRGTQHF TGTGCCAGCAGGGGGCGGGGGACCCAGCATTTT
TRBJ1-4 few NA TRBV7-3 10 CASSRPKLFF TGTGCCAGCAGTAGACCAAAACTGTTTTTT
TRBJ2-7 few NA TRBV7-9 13 CASSSQGPYEQYF TGTGCCAGCAGCTCCCAGGGGCCCTACGAGCAGTACTTC
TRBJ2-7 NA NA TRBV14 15 CASSQAPTESYEQYF TGTGCCAGCAGCCAAGCACCGACAGAAAGCTACGAGCAGTACTTC
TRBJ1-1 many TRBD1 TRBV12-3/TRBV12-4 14 CASRGTGRNTEAFF TGTGCCAGCAGGGGGACAGGTAGGAACACTGAAGCTTTCTTT
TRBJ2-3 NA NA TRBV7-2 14 CASSSVPGGETQYF TGTGCCAGCAGCTCAGTTCCTGGGGGCGAGACGCAGTATTTT
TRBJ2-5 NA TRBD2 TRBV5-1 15 CAGSLGSGGQETQYF TGCGCCGGCAGCTTAGGTAGCGGGGGCCAAGAGACCCAGTACTTC
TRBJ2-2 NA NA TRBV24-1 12 CATSGGSGELFF TGTGCCACCAGTGGGGGTAGCGGGGAGCTGTTTTTT
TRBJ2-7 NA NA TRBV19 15 CASSQDGRGTNEQYF TGTGCCAGCAGCCAAGATGGCAGGGGAACTAACGAGCAGTACTTC
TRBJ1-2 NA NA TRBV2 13 CASSGGNESGYTF TGTGCCAGCAGTGGGGGGAATGAGAGTGGCTACACCTTC
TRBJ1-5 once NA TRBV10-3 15 CARSYDNRDGQPQHF TGTGCCAGAAGTTACGACAATAGGGACGGTCAGCCCCAGCATTTT
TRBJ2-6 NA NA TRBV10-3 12 CAIGTSSNVLTF TGTGCCATCGGGACATCGTCCAACGTCCTGACTTTC
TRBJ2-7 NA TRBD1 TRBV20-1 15 CSARDSGTGSHEQYF TGCAGTGCTAGAGACTCCGGGACAGGGTCCCACGAGCAGTACTTC
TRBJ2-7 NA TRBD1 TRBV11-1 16 CASSLIGTGVSYGQYF TGTGCCAGCAGCCTGATCGGGACAGGAGTCTCCTACGGGCAGTACTTC
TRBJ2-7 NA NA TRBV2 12 CASSLSVYQQYF TGTGCCAGCAGTTTAAGCGTATACCAGCAGTACTTC
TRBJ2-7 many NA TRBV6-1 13 CASSSYSRYEQYF TGTGCCAGCAGCAGTTATAGCCGCTACGAGCAGTACTTC
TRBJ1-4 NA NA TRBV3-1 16 CASSQDPLGTNEKLFF TGTGCCAGCAGCCAAGATCCGCTTGGAACTAATGAAAAACTGTTTTTT
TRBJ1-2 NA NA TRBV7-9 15 CASSLQSGDNYGYTF TGTGCCAGCAGCTTACAGTCCGGGGACAACTATGGCTACACCTTC
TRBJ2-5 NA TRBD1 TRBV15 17 CATSRDDRGASQETQYF TGTGCCACCAGCAGAGACGACAGGGGGGCATCCCAAGAGACCCAGTACTTC
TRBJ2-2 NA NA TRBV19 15 CASSLTHTNTGELFF TGTGCCAGTAGTCTGACCCACACGAACACCGGGGAGCTGTTTTTT
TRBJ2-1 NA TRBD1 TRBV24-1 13 CATSLQGYNEQFF TGTGCCACCAGCTTACAGGGGTACAATGAGCAGTTCTTC
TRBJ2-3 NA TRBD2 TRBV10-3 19 CAISESKLAGGYYTDTQYF TGTGCCATCAGTGAGTCGAAACTAGCGGGGGGCTATTACACAGATACGCAGTATTTT
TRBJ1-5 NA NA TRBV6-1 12 CASSLSGQPQHF TGTGCCAGCAGTCTCTCCGGGCAGCCCCAGCATTTT
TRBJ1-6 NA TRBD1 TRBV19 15 CASSIMTGVGSPLHF TGTGCCAGTAGTATAATGACAGGGGTGGGGTCACCCCTCCACTTT
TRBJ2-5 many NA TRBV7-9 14 CATSIRQGGETQYF TGTGCCACTTCGATACGACAGGGAGGAGAGACCCAGTACTTC
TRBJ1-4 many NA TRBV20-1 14 CSATLGTTNEKLFF TGCAGTGCTACCTTGGGGACCACTAATGAAAAACTGTTTTTT
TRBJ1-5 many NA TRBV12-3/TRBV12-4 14 CASSLDRRNQPQHF TGTGCCAGCAGTTTAGACAGGCGCAATCAGCCCCAGCATTTT
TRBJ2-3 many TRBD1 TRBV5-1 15 CASSFDRGERDTQYF TGCGCCAGCAGCTTCGACAGGGGGGAGCGAGATACGCAGTATTTT